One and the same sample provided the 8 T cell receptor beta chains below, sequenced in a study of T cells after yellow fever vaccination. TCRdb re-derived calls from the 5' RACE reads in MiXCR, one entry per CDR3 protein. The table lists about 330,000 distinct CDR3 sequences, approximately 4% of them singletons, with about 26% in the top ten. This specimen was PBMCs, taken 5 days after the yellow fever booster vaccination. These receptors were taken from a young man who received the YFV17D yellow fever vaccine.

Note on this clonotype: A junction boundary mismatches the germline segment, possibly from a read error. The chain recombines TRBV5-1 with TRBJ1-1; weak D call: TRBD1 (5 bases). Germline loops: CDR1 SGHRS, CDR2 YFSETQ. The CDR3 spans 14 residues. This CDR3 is CACRTGTANTEAFF. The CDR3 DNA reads TGCGCCTGCAGAACCGGGACGGCGAACACTGAAGCTTTCTTT.

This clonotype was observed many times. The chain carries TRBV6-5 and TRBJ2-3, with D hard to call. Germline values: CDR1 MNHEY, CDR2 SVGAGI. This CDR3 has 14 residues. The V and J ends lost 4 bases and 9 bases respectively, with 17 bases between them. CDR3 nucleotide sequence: TGTGCCAGCAGTTCCTCAGGTTCCGTCTGGACGCAGTATTTT. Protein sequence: CASSSSGSVWTQYF.

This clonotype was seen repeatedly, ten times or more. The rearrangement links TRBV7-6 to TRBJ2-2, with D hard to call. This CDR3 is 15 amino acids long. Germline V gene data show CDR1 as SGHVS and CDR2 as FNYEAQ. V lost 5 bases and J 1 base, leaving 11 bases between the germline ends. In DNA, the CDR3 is TGTGCCAGCAGCGACGCACCGGTGAACACCGGGGAGCTGTTTTTT. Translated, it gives CASSDAPVNTGELFF.

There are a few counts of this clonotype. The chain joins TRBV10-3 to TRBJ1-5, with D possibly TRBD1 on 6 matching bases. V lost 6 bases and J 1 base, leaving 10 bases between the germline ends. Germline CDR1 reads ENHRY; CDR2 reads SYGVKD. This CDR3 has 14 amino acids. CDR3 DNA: TGTGCCATCAGGCCCACAGGGAGCAATCAGCCCCAGCATTTT. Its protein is CAIRPTGSNQPQHF.

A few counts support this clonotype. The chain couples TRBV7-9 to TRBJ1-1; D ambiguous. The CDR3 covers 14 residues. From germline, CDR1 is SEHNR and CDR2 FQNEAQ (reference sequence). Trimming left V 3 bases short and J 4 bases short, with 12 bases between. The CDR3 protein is CASSFESGITEAFF. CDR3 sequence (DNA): TGTGCCAGCAGCTTTGAATCCGGGATCACTGAAGCTTTCTTT.

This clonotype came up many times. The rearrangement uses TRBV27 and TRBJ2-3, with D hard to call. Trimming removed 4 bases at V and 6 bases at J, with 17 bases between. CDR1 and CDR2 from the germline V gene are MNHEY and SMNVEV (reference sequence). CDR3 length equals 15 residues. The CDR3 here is CASSYQDPGRDTQYF. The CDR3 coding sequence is TGTGCCAGCAGTTATCAGGATCCCGGCAGGGATACGCAGTATTTT.

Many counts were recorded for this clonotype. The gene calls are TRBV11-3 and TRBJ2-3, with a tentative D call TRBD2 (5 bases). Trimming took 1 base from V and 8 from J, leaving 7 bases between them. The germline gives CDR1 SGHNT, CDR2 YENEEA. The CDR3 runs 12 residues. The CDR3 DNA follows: TGTGCCAGCAGCTTAGGAGGAGGTACGCAGTATTTT. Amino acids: CASSLGGGTQYF. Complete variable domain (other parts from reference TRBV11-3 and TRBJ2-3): EAGVVQSPRYKIIEKKQPVAFWCNPISGHNTLYWYLQNLGQGPELLIRYENEEAVDDSQLPKDRFSAERLKGVDSTLKIQPAELGDSAVYLCASSLGGGTQYFGPGTRLTVL.

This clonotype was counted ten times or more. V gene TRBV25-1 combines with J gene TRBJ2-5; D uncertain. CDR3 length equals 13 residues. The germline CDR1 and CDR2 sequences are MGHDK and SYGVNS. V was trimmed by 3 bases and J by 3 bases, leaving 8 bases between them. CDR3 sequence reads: CASSDSVEETQYF. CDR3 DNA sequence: TGTGCCAGCAGTGACAGCGTAGAAGAGACCCAGTACTTC. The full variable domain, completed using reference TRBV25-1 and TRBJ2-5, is EADIYQTPRYLVIGTGKKITLECSQTMGHDKMYWYQQDPGMELHLIHYSYGVNSTEKGDLSSESTVSRIRTEHFPLTLESARPSHTSQYLCASSDSVEETQYFGPGTRLLVL.